The TCR beta chain described here comes from a study of blood T cell repertoires in COVID-19. CDR1 SGDLS and CDR2 YYNGEE come from the germline V gene. The CDR3 spans 15 residues. V was trimmed by 6 bases and J by 5 bases, leaving 20 bases between them. Sequencing was performed with immunoSEQ multiplex PCR; in TCRdb, only in-frame clones are kept and a portion is missing. The table records 200,000 to 250,000 clones, more than 75% of them present only once. This clonotype was obtained from a man aged 25 to 45 with acute COVID-19. This chain uses TRBV9 with TRBJ1-2; TRBD1 is a possible D gene (6 bases). Sequenced: PBMCs or T cells enriched from blood (not recorded which). The CDR3: CASTPDSGLFYGYTF. Here the CDR3 DNA reads TGTGCCAGCACCCCGGACAGCGGCCTCTTTTATGGCTACACCTTC. The full variable domain, in which reference TRBV9 and TRBJ1-2 provide the parts outside the CDR3, is DSGVTQTPKHLITATGQRVTLRCSPRSGDLSVYWYQQSLDQGLQFLIQYYNGEERAKGNILERFSAQQFPDLHSELNLSSLELGDSALYFCASTPDSGLFYGYTFGSGTRLTVV.